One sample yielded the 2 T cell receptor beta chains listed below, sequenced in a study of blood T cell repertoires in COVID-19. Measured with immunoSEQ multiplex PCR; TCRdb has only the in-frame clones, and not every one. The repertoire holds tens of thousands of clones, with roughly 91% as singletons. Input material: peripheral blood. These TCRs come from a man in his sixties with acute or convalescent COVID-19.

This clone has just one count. The CDR3 loop is CAWSSREDTIYF. In nucleotides, the CDR3 is TGTGCCTGGAGTAGTCGAGAGGACACCATATATTTT. The V gene is TRBV30, the J gene TRBJ1-3; D ambiguous. Germline lookup yields CDR1 GTSNPN and CDR2 SVGIG (reference sequence). This CDR3 is built from 12 residues. V dropped 2 bases and J dropped 8 bases, with 10 bases sitting between them.

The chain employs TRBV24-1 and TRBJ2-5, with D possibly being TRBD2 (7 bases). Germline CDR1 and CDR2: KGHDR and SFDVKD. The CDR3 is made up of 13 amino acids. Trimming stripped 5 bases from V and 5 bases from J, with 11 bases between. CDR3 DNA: TGTGCCACCAGTGGGGGGGGCCGGGAGACCCAGTACTTC. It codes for CATSGGGRETQYF.